A single sample is the source of the 27 T cell receptor beta chains below, sequenced in a study of identical twins. Each CDR3 protein is one row after TCRdb ran MiXCR on the 5' RACE reads. This repertoire shows a few hundred thousand distinct CDR3 sequences, approximately 8.3% found once; its top ten account for less than 4%. The data also belong to a second study, concerning yellow fever vaccine responses in identical twins.

Sequenced sample: CD8+ T cells sorted from blood. The receptors derive from a woman between 18 and 30 years old in good health.

The DNA for the CDR3 is TGTGCCAGCAGTGATGGTCTGGAGCCGATCACACAAAGATCCTACGAGCAGTACTTC. Translating it yields CASSDGLEPITQRSYEQYF. The rearrangement joins TRBV2 to TRBJ2-7; D uncertain. The CDR3 sequence is 19 residues long. The V and J ends lost 3 bases and 1 base respectively, with 25 bases between them. Germline lookup yields CDR1 SNHLY and CDR2 FYNNEI.

The table lists this clonotype with a few counts. The chain is built from TRBV2 and TRBJ2-7; tentative D call: TRBD1 (5 bases). The CDR3 totals 16 residues. The germline CDR1 and CDR2 sequences are SNHLY and FYNNEI. Trimming stripped 0 bases from V and 1 base from J, with 13 bases between. The CDR3 bases are TGTGCCAGCAGTGAAGCCCCCAGGCAGGGTTCCTACGAGCAGTACTTC. Protein sequence: CASSEAPRQGSYEQYF. Filled out from reference TRBV2 and TRBJ2-7, the complete variable domain reads EPEVTQTPSHQVTQMGQEVILRCVPISNHLYFYWYRQILGQKVEFLVSFYNNEISEKSEIFDDQFSVERPDGSNFTLKIRSTKLEDSAMYFCASSEAPRQGSYEQYFGPGTRLTVT.

This clonotype has a handful of counts. V usage is TRBV6-2 or TRBV6-3 and J usage is TRBJ2-5; D is unresolved. V was shortened by 8 bases and J by 5 bases, with 12 bases between the two germline ends. Looked up from germline, CDR1 is MNHEY and CDR2 is SVGEGT. The CDR3 runs to 12 residues. DNA for the CDR3: TGTGCCAGCCACGATTCCGGGGAGACCCAGTACTTC. Translated, it gives CASHDSGETQYF.

This clonotype was recorded many times. The chain links TRBV12-3 or TRBV12-4 to TRBJ1-2; possibly TRBD1 for D (6 bases). CDR3 size: 14 residues. V lost 8 bases to trimming and J lost 4 bases, with 17 bases between them. The CDR3: CASAGVRTFYGYTF. CDR3 bases: TGTGCCAGCGCAGGGGTGCGGACCTTCTATGGCTACACCTTC.

This clonotype has more than one count but fewer than ten. The J gene is TRBJ2-7, the V gene TRBV20-1; 7 positions agree with TRBD1. Germline CDR1 and CDR2: DFQATT and SNEGSKA (reference sequence). Trimming took 5 bases from V and 7 from J; bases not matched to a gene: 5. The CDR3 totals 11 residues. CDR3 sequence: CSARQGWEQYF. The CDR3 DNA follows: TGCAGTGCTCGACAGGGTTGGGAGCAGTACTTC.

This clonotype was seen repeatedly, ten times or more. The V and J genes are TRBV29-1 and TRBJ2-5; 8 bases match TRBD1. The CDR3 is 13 amino acids. Germline CDR1 reads SQVTM; CDR2 reads ANQGSEA. V dropped 4 bases and J dropped 5; count of bases not matched to a gene: 6. The CDR3 DNA reads as TGCAGCGTTGGACAGGGGATCGAGGAGACCCAGTACTTC. Protein sequence: CSVGQGIEETQYF.

The chain recombines TRBV3-1 with TRBJ1-1; no definite D call. The CDR3 runs to 14 residues. CDR1 LGHDT and CDR2 YNNKEL come from the germline V gene (reference sequence). Between the trimmed V and J ends, which lost 4 bases and 3 bases, there was a span of 12 bases. In DNA form, the CDR3 reads TGTGCCAGCAGCCCCATGCCCGGCTACACTGAAGCTTTCTTT. It yields the protein CASSPMPGYTEAFF.

This chain links TRBV11-2 with TRBJ2-7; 8 nucleotides match TRBD1. V trimming: 1 base; J trimming: 3 bases; junction bases outside the gene matches: 8. Germline V CDR1 and CDR2: SGHAT, FQNNGV. The CDR3 sequence is 16 residues long. This chain's CDR3 is CASSLAETTGGYEQYF. The CDR3 DNA sequence: TGTGCCAGCAGCTTAGCGGAGACAACAGGGGGCTACGAGCAGTACTTC.

This clonotype appeared a few times. The chain joins TRBV6-2 or TRBV6-3 to TRBJ2-7; D possibly corresponds to TRBD1 (5 bases). Germline CDR1 MNHEY, CDR2 SVGEGT. The CDR3 covers 13 residues. With 10 bases removed from V and 1 base from J, the gap between germline ends came to 14 bases. CDR3 residues: CATQMDKSYEQYF. The CDR3 DNA reads as TGTGCCACTCAAATGGACAAGTCCTACGAGCAGTACTTC.

This clonotype was picked up many times. The V and J genes are TRBV9 and TRBJ1-2; perhaps TRBD1 as D (6 bases). Germline CDR1 is SGDLS and CDR2 is YYNGEE. Trimming left V 0 bases short and J 4 bases short, with 13 bases between. The CDR3 has 15 residues. DNA for the CDR3: TGTGCCAGCAGCGTAGAAGGGGGGGGGTCCTATGGCTACACCTTC. Residues: CASSVEGGGSYGYTF.

This clonotype appeared many times. The chain is built from TRBV7-2 and TRBJ2-7, with TRBD2 identical over 9 bases. Germline V gene lookup returns CDR1 SGHTA and CDR2 FQGNSA. The trim removed 3 bases at V and 2 bases at J, leaving 2 bases unmatched. This CDR3 is 14 amino acids long. CDR3 protein: CASSFGGGAYEQYF. As DNA, the CDR3 is TGTGCCAGCAGCTTCGGCGGGGGGGCCTACGAGCAGTACTTC.

This clonotype occurred a few times. This sequence joins TRBV4-3 and TRBJ2-1, with D perhaps TRBD2 (6 bases). The CDR3 totals 15 residues. Germline values: CDR1 LGHNA, CDR2 YSLEER. Trimming left V 2 bases short and J 5 bases short, with 13 bases between. The CDR3 is CASSQLGGPHNEQFF. The CDR3 DNA reads as TGCGCCAGCAGCCAACTTGGAGGGCCCCACAATGAGCAGTTCTTC.

In its sample, this clonotype was seen many times. V is TRBV20-1 and J is TRBJ2-7; 11 bases match TRBD2. Losses at the gene ends were 5 bases for V and 3 bases for J; bases not matched to a gene: 3. This CDR3 has 13 amino acids. Germline CDR1 is DFQATT and CDR2 is SNEGSKA (reference sequence). The CDR3 region is CSAPTSGSYEQYF. CDR3 sequence (DNA): TGCAGTGCTCCTACTAGCGGGAGCTACGAGCAGTACTTC.

This clonotype was found many times. This chain connects TRBV20-1 to TRBJ2-7; D remains unclear. Germline V lookup: CDR1 DFQATT, CDR2 SNEGSKA (reference sequence). The CDR3 has 13 amino acids. V was shortened by 8 bases and J by 3 bases, with 17 bases between the two germline ends. The CDR3 bases are TGCAGTTCTATTGGACGGACGATCTACGAGCAGTACTTC. Translation gives CSSIGRTIYEQYF.

This clonotype was counted at least ten times. The chain couples TRBV7-9 to TRBJ2-4, with 11 positions matching TRBD2. The length of the CDR3 is 15 residues. V was pared by 3 bases and J by 8 bases, with 6 bases of the junction left unmatched. Germline V CDR1 and CDR2: SEHNR, FQNEAQ (reference sequence). CDR3 amino acids: CASSLGLAAGDIQYF. In nucleotides, the CDR3 is TGTGCCAGCAGCTTGGGACTAGCGGCAGGGGACATTCAGTACTTC.

V gene TRBV27 combines with J gene TRBJ2-3, with D hard to call. The CDR3 consists of 13 residues. With 0 bases removed from V and 8 bases from J, the gap between germline ends came to 9 bases. CDR1 is MNHEY and CDR2 is SMNVEV in the germline V gene (reference sequence). CDR3 in amino acids: CASSLSVPVTQYF. CDR3 coding DNA: TGTGCCAGCAGTTTATCAGTCCCGGTTACGCAGTATTTT.

The V call is TRBV4-3, the J call TRBJ2-1; 7 bases match TRBD2. J gave up 2 bases and V 1 base, and 5 bases lay outside the gene matches. Germline V gene lookup returns CDR1 LGHNA and CDR2 YSLEER. The CDR3 totals 16 residues. CDR3 bases: TGCGCCAGCAGCCAAGGTCGGCTAGCGGCCTACAATGAGCAGTTCTTC. Amino acids: CASSQGRLAAYNEQFF.

At least ten counts were recorded for this clonotype. The chain carries TRBV29-1 and TRBJ2-7; possible D gene TRBD2, 6 bases. The CDR3 totals 13 residues. Germline V lookup: CDR1 SQVTM, CDR2 ANQGSEA. Trimming pared 5 bases from V and 3 bases from J, leaving 14 bases between. The chain's CDR3 is CSVRLETYYEQYF. CDR3 in DNA: TGCAGCGTTCGACTAGAAACCTACTACGAGCAGTACTTC.

This clonotype was found once. The V and J genes are TRBV29-1 and TRBJ1-2, with D unresolved. CDR3 length: 13 residues. Germline CDR1 SQVTM, CDR2 ANQGSEA. The V and J ends lost 6 bases and 3 bases respectively, with 14 bases between them. CDR3 loop: CSVGREVDYGYTF. The CDR3 DNA is TGCAGCGTCGGTCGGGAAGTGGACTATGGCTACACCTTC.

The rearrangement links TRBV27 to TRBJ1-1; D unclear. The CDR3 totals 13 residues. In germline, CDR1 is MNHEY, CDR2 SMNVEV (reference sequence). The V and J ends lost 5 bases and 6 bases respectively, with 13 bases between them. CDR3 region: CASSVHRNAEAFF. CDR3 bases: TGTGCCAGCAGTGTCCACCGTAACGCTGAAGCTTTCTTT.

This clonotype was observed a handful of times. V gene TRBV29-1 combines with J gene TRBJ2-1, with 7 bases aligning to TRBD1. Germline V gene sequence: CDR1 SQVTM, CDR2 ANQGSEA. J was trimmed by 7 bases and V by 4 bases; bases with no gene match: 13. The CDR3 runs to 15 residues. The CDR3 nucleotides are TGCAGCGTTGTAGGGGTAAACAGGGGAGTTAATGAGCAGTTCTTC. It is translated as CSVVGVNRGVNEQFF.

Ten or more counts support this clonotype. V is TRBV27 and J is TRBJ2-7; D possibly corresponds to TRBD2 (5 bases). The CDR3 contains 12 residues. V was trimmed by 6 bases and J by 2 bases, leaving 8 bases between them. CDR1 MNHEY and CDR2 SMNVEV come from the germline V gene (reference sequence). CDR3 in DNA: TGTGCCAGCAGACACGGGGCCTACGAGCAGTACTTC. Residues: CASRHGAYEQYF.

CDR3 in amino acids: CASSPRRGLAVSSYEQYF. As DNA, the CDR3 is TGTGCCAGCAGCCCTCGGAGGGGGCTAGCGGTAAGCTCCTACGAGCAGTACTTC. The J gene is TRBJ2-7, the V gene TRBV11-2; D may match TRBD1 or TRBD2 (7 bases each). The CDR3 covers 18 residues. CDR1 SGHAT and CDR2 FQNNGV come from the germline V gene. Trimming left V 5 bases short and J 0 bases short, with 23 bases between.

This clonotype was seen many times. The genes are TRBV9 and TRBJ1-3; D call uncertain. Trimming shortened V by 3 bases and J by 0 bases, and 4 bases separated the two germline ends. Germline loops: CDR1 SGDLS, CDR2 YYNGEE. CDR3 length: 13 amino acids. CDR3 loop: CASSEGSGNTIYF. Here the CDR3 DNA reads TGTGCCAGCAGCGAAGGCTCTGGAAACACCATATATTTT.

The V gene is TRBV7-9, the J gene TRBJ2-1; D is undetermined. Trimming pared 1 base from V and 5 bases from J, leaving 9 bases between. Germline V gene lookup returns CDR1 SEHNR and CDR2 FQNEAQ (reference sequence). CDR3 length: 14 amino acids. The CDR3 region has the DNA TGTGCCAGCAGCTTAGGAGTCGCTGACAATGAGCAGTTCTTC. It yields the protein CASSLGVADNEQFF. Full variable domain (remainder filled in from reference TRBV7-9 and TRBJ2-1): DTGVSQNPRHKITKRGQNVTFRCDPISEHNRLYWYRQTLGQGPEFLTYFQNEAQLEKSRLLSDRFSAERPKGSFSTLEIQRTEQGDSAMYLCASSLGVADNEQFFGPGTRLTVL.

This chain joins TRBV12-5 and TRBJ2-2; no clear D gene. V was pared by 5 bases and J by 0 bases, with 4 bases between. Germline CDR1 LGHNT, CDR2 FRNRAP. The CDR3 contains 13 residues. As DNA, the CDR3 is TGTGCTAGTGGTCCTACGAACACCGGGGAGCTGTTTTTT. It translates to CASGPTNTGELFF.

This sequence joins TRBV25-1 and TRBJ2-3, with 8 bases identical to TRBD2. Germline-derived CDR1 and CDR2 are MGHDK and SYGVNS. The J segment lost 2 bases and the V segment lost 10 bases, leaving 11 bases of the junction unmatched. This CDR3 is built from 15 residues. Here the CDR3 DNA reads TGTGCCACCGGTGGCGCGGGAGGTTACACAGATACGCAGTATTTT. This gives the protein CATGGAGGYTDTQYF.